These T cell receptor beta chains were read from a single sample in a study of tumour-infiltrating T cells in Burkitt lymphoma. This table comes from immunoSEQ multiplex PCR, and its TCRdb copy is limited to in-frame clones, with some not included. The sample shows some 6,600 clones, around 85% of them seen only once. Specimen: tumor tissue. The receptors stem from a human donor with Burkitt lymphoma. The CDR3 runs from the conserved cysteine through the conserved F or W. The D gene is left open where the match is weak. Clone size is shown for a subset of rows, as once, few, many or a class of expanded clone.

TRBD1	TRBJ1-4	few	TRBV27	CASRGQGPKEFF	TGTGCCAGCAGGGGACAGGGGCCAAAGGAGTTTTTT
-	TRBJ2-3	-	TRBV29-1	CSVETGTRTDTQYF	TGCAGCGTTGAAACAGGGACCCGGACAGATACGCAGTATTTT
-	TRBJ2-7	-	TRBV13	CASSLGAHEQYF	TGTGCCAGCAGCTTAGGAGCCCACGAGCAGTACTTC
-	TRBJ1-3	once	TRBV18	CASSPTGASSGNTIYF	TGTGCCAGCTCACCGACAGGCGCTAGCTCTGGAAACACCATATATTTT
-	TRBJ2-4	-	TRBV27	CASRTAKNIQYF	TGTGCCAGCAGAACAGCCAAAAACATTCAGTACTTC
-	TRBJ1-2	-	TRBV10-3	CAISESPDLYTF	TGTGCCATCAGTGAGTCCCCGGACCTTTACACCTTC
-	TRBJ2-2	once	TRBV18	CASSVQNTGELFF	TGTGCCAGCTCAGTGCAGAACACCGGGGAGCTGTTTTTT
-	TRBJ2-3	-	TRBV6-6	CASSYSSGYNTDTQYF	TGTGCCAGCAGTTACTCGTCGGGTTATAACACAGATACGCAGTATTTT
TRBD2	TRBJ2-1	-	TRBV27	CASSPLAGGYNEQFF	TGTGCCAGCAGTCCTCTAGCGGGGGGTTACAATGAGCAGTTCTTC
TRBD1	TRBJ2-3	-	TRBV30	CAWSVLYSNRGDSDTQYF	TGTGCCTGGAGTGTACTCTATTCAAACAGGGGAGACTCTGATACGCAGTATTTT
-	TRBJ2-1	-	TRBV27	CASSLGDPSYNEQFF	TGTGCCAGCAGTCTCGGGGACCCCTCCTACAATGAGCAGTTCTTC
-	TRBJ2-7	-	TRBV7-2	CASSLRQVSYEQYF	TGTGCCAGCAGCTTAAGACAGGTCTCCTACGAGCAGTACTTC
TRBD1	TRBJ2-7	-	TRBV5-6	CASSSGQGLGEQYF	TGTGCCAGCAGCTCGGGACAGGGTCTCGGCGAGCAGTACTTC
TRBD1	TRBJ1-2	-	TRBV7-2	CASSLNQGAYGYTF	TGTGCCAGCAGCTTAAATCAGGGGGCCTATGGCTACACCTTC
TRBD1	TRBJ1-2	-	TRBV5-1	CASSLELFGVRGSTNYGYTF	TGCGCCAGCAGCTTGGAGCTTTTCGGCGTCAGGGGGTCCACTAACTATGGCTACACCTTC
TRBD2	TRBJ2-1	-	TRBV6-4	CASSDSSGSYNEQFF	TGTGCCAGCAGTGACTCTAGCGGGAGCTACAATGAGCAGTTCTTC
TRBD1	TRBJ2-3	-	TRBV5-8	CASSWDRERSTDTQYF	TGTGCCAGCAGCTGGGACAGGGAGCGGAGCACAGATACGCAGTATTTT
-	TRBJ2-2	-	TRBV4-1	CASSQDGSVFF	TGCGCCAGCAGCCAAGACGGTTCGGTGTTTTTT
TRBD2	TRBJ2-3	-	TRBV28	CASSPGTSGRLDTQYF	TGTGCCAGCAGTCCCGGGACTAGCGGGAGATTGGATACGCAGTATTTT
-	TRBJ1-1	-	TRBV30	CAWSRKTGNTEAFF	TGTGCCTGGAGTAGGAAAACAGGGAACACTGAAGCTTTCTTT
-	TRBJ1-2	large	TRBV30	CAWMMTPGYGYTF	TGTGCCTGGATGATGACGCCCGGATATGGCTACACCTTC
TRBD2	TRBJ2-2	once	TRBV4-1	CASSHAGTSGGINTGELFF	TGCGCCAGCAGCCACGCCGGGACTAGCGGGGGTATTAACACCGGGGAGCTGTTTTTT
-	TRBJ2-7	-	TRBV10-3	CAISPRQGSFYEQYF	TGTGCCATCAGTCCCAGGCAGGGGTCCTTCTACGAGCAGTACTTC
-	TRBJ2-7	few	TRBV28	CASSFPAGSSYEQYF	TGTGCCAGCAGTTTTCCGGCGGGAAGCTCCTACGAGCAGTACTTC
-	TRBJ2-2	-	TRBV29-1	CSVETRPGELFF	TGCAGCGTTGAGACTAGACCCGGGGAGCTGTTTTTT
-	TRBJ2-7	once	TRBV4-2	CASSQLRTPYEQYF	TGTGCCAGCAGCCAGCTACGGACGCCCTACGAGCAGTACTTC
TRBD2	TRBJ2-7	-	TRBV5-1	CASSTGLVPYEQYF	TGCGCCAGCAGCACAGGACTAGTTCCCTACGAGCAGTACTTC
TRBD1	TRBJ1-6	-	TRBV30	CAWSVGTGDNSPLHF	TGTGCCTGGAGTGTAGGGACAGGGGATAATTCACCCCTCCACTTT
TRBD2	TRBJ2-3	-	TRBV7-3	CASSPGLETDTQYF	TGTGCCAGCAGCCCCGGACTAGAAACAGATACGCAGTATTTT
-	TRBJ1-5	-	TRBV19	CASSIGDQPQHF	TGTGCCAGTAGTATAGGTGATCAGCCCCAGCATTTT
-	TRBJ2-7	-	TRBV6-6	CASSLETGYEQYF	TGTGCCAGCAGTCTAGAGACAGGCTACGAGCAGTACTTC
TRBD1	TRBJ1-2	-	TRBV9	CASSVETTGASGYTF	TGTGCCAGCAGCGTAGAGACTACAGGGGCGAGTGGCTACACCTTC
TRBD1	TRBJ1-4	few	TRBV5-1	CASSLGSRTGGLNEKLFF	TGCGCCAGCAGCTTGGGGTCGAGGACAGGGGGGCTTAATGAAAAACTGTTTTTT
-	TRBJ1-5	few	TRBV25-1	CASSEGWGSEEHF	TGTGCCAGCAGTGAAGGGTGGGGCAGTGAGGAGCATTTT
-	TRBJ2-5	-	TRBV28	CASSQLIPFGETQYF	TGTGCCAGCAGTCAACTTATTCCTTTCGGAGAGACCCAGTACTTC
-	TRBJ2-2	medium-sized	TRBV29-1	CSVEDKTTAGELFF	TGCAGCGTTGAAGATAAAACGACAGCCGGGGAGCTGTTTTTT
TRBD2	TRBJ2-7	-	TRBV6-5	CASSFFGTSATGQYF	TGTGCCAGCAGTTTCTTCGGGACTAGCGCCACCGGGCAGTACTTC